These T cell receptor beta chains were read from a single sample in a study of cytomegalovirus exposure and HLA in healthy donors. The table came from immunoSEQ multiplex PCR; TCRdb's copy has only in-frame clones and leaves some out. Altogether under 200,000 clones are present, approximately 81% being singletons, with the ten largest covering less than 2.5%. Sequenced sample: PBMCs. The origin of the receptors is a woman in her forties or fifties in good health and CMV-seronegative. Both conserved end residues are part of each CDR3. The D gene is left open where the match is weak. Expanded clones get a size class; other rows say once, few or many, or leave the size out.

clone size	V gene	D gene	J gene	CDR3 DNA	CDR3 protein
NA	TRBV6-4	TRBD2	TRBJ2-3	TGTGCCAGCAGTGCAACTAGCGGGAGCACAGATACGCAGTATTTT	CASSATSGSTDTQYF
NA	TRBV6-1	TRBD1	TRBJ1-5	TGTGCCAGCAGATTAGGACAGGGAGGCAATCAGCCCCAGCATTTT	CASRLGQGGNQPQHF
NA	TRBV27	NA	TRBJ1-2	TGTGCCAGCAGTTCCCCGGGGTATGGCTACACCTTC	CASSSPGYGYTF
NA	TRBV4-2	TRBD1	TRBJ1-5	TGTGCCAGCAGCCAAGGAGGGCAGGGGGGTCAGCCCCAGCATTTT	CASSQGGQGGQPQHF
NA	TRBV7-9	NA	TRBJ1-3	TGTGCCAGCAGTACCAGAACTGGAAACACCATATATTTT	CASSTRTGNTIYF
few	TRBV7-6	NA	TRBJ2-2	TGTGCCAGCAGCTACGAACCGGGAGCGGCCGGGGAGCTGTTTTTT	CASSYEPGAAGELFF
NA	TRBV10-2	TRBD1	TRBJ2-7	TGCGCCAGCAGTGAATCCCGACAGGGCTACGAGCAGTACTTC	CASSESRQGYEQYF
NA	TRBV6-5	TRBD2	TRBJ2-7	TGTGCCAGCAGGGGACTTGCTAGCGGGGGCCACGAGCAGTACTTC	CASRGLASGGHEQYF
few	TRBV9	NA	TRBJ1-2	TGTGCCAGCAGCGTAGATACAGGCCTCAACTATGGCTACACCTTC	CASSVDTGLNYGYTF
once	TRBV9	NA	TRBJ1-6	TGTGCCAGCAGCCCCGGGAGCTCCTATAATTCACCCCTCCACTTT	CASSPGSSYNSPLHF
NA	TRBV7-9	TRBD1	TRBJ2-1	TGTGCCAGCAGCAATTTCGGGACAGGGTCGTACAATGAGCAGTTCTTC	CASSNFGTGSYNEQFF